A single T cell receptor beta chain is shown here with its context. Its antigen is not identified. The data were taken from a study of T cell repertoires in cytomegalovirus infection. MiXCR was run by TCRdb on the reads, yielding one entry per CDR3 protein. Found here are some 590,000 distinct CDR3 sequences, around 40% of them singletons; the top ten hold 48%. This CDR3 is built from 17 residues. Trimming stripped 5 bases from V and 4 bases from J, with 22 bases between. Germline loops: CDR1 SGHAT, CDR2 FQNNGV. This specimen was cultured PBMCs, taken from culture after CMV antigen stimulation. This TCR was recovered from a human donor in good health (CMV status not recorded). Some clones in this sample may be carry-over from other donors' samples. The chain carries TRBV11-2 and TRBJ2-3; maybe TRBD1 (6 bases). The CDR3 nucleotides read TGTGCCAGCAGCCCGGTGGGGGCCGAATATGGTTCAGATACGCAGTATTTT. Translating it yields CASSPVGAEYGSDTQYF.